The source of this T cell receptor beta chain is a study of blood T cell repertoires in COVID-19. Across the study: Material from acute and convalescent COVID-19 was sourced from the United States, Italy and Spain. The analysed material was cDNA or gDNA that came from T cells, B-cell-depleted T cells, or PBMCs.

Germline CDR1 and CDR2: LNHDA and SQIVND (reference sequence). CDR3 length: 19 amino acids. With 2 bases removed from V and 0 bases from J, the gap between germline ends came to 20 bases. In Seattle, patients joined the study during active infection and were tracked longitudinally. Method: immunoSEQ multiplex PCR; TCRdb's copy keeps in-frame clones and lacks some. The sample includes 250,000 or so clones, almost 90% of them seen just once. The specimen was peripheral blood. The TCR sequence derives from a woman aged 60-75 years with COVID-19, enrolled during active disease. This rearrangement joins TRBV19 to TRBJ2-1; weak D call: TRBD2 (6 bases). The CDR3 bases are TGTGCCAGTAGTATAAAAGGGGCGGAGGGGTTGAGCTCCTACAATGAGCAGTTCTTC. It is translated as CASSIKGAEGLSSYNEQFF.